This passage covers 2 T cell receptor beta chains from one sample sequenced in a study of CD8+ T cells in alopecia areata. After isolation, RNA underwent reverse transcription to generate cDNA as the sequencing template. Clones were read by immunoSEQ multiplex PCR, and TCRdb kept only the in-frame ones, dropping some. In the table there are around 100,000 clones, 50% to 75% of which are singletons. The treatment: oral pan-JAK inhibitor, 5-10 mg twice daily. Sequencing was performed on CD8+ T cells sorted from blood, taken at week 24, from a patient treated with tofacitinib. These receptor sequences come from a human donor with alopecia areata.

This clone was counted only a few times. V gene TRBV14 combines with J gene TRBJ2-1, with TRBD1 as a possible D gene (6 bases). This CDR3 contains 18 residues. V dropped 0 bases and J dropped 2 bases, with 17 bases sitting between them. Germline V gives CDR1 SGHDN, CDR2 FVKESK. CDR3: CASSQEAPGQGTYNEQFF. DNA for the CDR3: TGTGCCAGCAGCCAAGAGGCTCCGGGCCAGGGGACCTACAATGAGCAGTTCTTC.

This clone was picked up a small number of times. The chain recombines TRBV6-5 with TRBJ2-7; D may be TRBD2 (6 bases). V lost 5 bases to trimming and J lost 2 bases, with 13 bases between them. Per the germline V gene, CDR1 is MNHEY and CDR2 is SVGAGI. The CDR3 spans 14 residues. The CDR3 nucleotides read TGTGCCAGCAGTCCCGGAGGGGAGCCCTACGAGCAGTACTTC. This gives the protein CASSPGGEPYEQYF.